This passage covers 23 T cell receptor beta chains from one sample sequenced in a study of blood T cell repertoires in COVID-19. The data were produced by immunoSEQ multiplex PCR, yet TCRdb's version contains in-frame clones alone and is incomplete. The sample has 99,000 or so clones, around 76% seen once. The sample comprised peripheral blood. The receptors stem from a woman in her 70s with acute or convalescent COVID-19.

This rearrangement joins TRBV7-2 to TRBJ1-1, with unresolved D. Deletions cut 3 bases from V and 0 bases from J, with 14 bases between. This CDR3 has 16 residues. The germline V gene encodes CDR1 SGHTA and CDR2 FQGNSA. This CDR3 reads CASSLSGLRMNTEAFF. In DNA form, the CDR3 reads TGTGCCAGCAGCTTGTCAGGACTGAGAATGAACACTGAAGCTTTCTTT.

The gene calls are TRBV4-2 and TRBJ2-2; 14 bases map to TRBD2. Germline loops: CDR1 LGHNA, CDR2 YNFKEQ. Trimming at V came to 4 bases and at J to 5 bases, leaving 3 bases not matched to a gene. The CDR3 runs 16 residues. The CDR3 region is CASSPRTSGGTGELFF. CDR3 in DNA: TGTGCCAGCAGCCCTAGGACTAGCGGGGGGACCGGGGAGCTGTTTTTT.

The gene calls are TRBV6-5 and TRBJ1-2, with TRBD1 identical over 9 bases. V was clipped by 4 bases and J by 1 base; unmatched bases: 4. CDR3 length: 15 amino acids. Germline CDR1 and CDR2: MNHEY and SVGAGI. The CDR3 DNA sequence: TGTGCCAGCAGTTCCAAGGGACAGGGTAACTATGGCTACACCTTC. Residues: CASSSKGQGNYGYTF.

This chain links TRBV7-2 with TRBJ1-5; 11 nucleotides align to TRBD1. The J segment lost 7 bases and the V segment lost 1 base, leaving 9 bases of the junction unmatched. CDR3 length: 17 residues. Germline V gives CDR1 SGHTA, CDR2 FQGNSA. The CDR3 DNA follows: TGTGCCAGCAGCTTAGGGAGCGGGACAGGGGGGAGACAGCCCCAGCATTTT. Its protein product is CASSLGSGTGGRQPQHF. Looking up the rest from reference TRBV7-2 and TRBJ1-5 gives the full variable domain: GAGVSQSPSNKVTEKGKDVELRCDPISGHTALYWYRQSLGQGLEFLIYFQGNSAPDKSGLPSDRFSAERTGGSVSTLTIQRTQQEDSAVYLCASSLGSGTGGRQPQHFGDGTRLSIL.

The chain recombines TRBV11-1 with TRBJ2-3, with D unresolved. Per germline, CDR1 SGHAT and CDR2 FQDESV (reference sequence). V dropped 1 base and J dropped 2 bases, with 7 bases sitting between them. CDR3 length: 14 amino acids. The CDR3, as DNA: TGTGCCAGCAGCTTAGGAGTTACCACAGATACGCAGTATTTT. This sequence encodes CASSLGVTTDTQYF.

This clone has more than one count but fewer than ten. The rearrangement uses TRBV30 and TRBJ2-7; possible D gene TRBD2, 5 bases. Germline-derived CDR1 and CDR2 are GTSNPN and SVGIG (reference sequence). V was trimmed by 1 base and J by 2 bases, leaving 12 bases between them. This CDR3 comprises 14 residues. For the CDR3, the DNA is TGTGCCTGGAGTGGATCAGGACTTACCTACGAGCAGTACTTC. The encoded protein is CAWSGSGLTYEQYF.

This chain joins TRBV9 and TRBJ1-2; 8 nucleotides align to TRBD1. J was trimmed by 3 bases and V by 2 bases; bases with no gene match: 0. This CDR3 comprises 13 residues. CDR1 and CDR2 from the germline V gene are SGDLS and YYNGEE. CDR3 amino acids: CASSVGQDYGYTF. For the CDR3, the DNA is TGTGCCAGCAGCGTGGGACAGGACTATGGCTACACCTTC.

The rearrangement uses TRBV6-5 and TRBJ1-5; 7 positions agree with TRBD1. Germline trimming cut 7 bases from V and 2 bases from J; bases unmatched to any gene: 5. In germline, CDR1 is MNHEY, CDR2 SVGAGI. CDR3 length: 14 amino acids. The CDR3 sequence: CASTEGTGNQPQHF. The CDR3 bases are TGTGCCAGCACGGAGGGGACAGGCAATCAGCCCCAGCATTTT.

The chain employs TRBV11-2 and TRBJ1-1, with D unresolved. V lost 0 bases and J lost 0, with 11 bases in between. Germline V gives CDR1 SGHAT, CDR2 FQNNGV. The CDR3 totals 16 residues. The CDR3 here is CASSLDLGLLNTEAFF. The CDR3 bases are TGTGCCAGCAGCTTAGATCTTGGGCTACTGAACACTGAAGCTTTCTTT.

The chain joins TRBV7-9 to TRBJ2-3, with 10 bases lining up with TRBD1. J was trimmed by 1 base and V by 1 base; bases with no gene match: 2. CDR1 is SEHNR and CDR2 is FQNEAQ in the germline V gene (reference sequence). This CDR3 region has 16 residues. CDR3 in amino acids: CASSLGDRGGTDTQYF. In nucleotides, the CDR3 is TGTGCCAGCAGCTTAGGGGACAGGGGAGGCACAGATACGCAGTATTTT.

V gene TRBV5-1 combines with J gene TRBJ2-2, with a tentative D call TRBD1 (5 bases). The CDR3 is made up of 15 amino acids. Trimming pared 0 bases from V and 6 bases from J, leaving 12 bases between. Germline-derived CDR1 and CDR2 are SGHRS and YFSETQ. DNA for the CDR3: TGCGCCAGCAGCTTGGCCGCAGGGCAAGCCGGGGAGCTGTTTTTT. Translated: CASSLAAGQAGELFF. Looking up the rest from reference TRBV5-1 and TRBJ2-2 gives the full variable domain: KAGVTQTPRYLIKTRGQQVTLSCSPISGHRSVSWYQQTPGQGLQFLFEYFSETQRNKGNFPGRFSGRQFSNSRSEMNVSTLELGDSALYLCASSLAAGQAGELFFGEGSRLTVL.

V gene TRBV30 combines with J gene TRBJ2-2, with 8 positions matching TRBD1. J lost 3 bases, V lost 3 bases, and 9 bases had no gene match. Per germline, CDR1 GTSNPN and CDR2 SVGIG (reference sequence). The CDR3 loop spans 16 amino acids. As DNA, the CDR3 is TGTGCCTGGAGGGGTTTGGACAGGGAGGACACCGGGGAGCTGTTTTTT. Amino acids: CAWRGLDREDTGELFF. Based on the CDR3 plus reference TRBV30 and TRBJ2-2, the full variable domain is SQTIHQWPATLVQPVGSPLSLECTVEGTSNPNLYWYRQAAGRGLQLLFYSVGIGQISSEVPQNLSASRPQDRQFILSSKKLLLSDSGFYLCAWRGLDREDTGELFFGEGSRLTVL.

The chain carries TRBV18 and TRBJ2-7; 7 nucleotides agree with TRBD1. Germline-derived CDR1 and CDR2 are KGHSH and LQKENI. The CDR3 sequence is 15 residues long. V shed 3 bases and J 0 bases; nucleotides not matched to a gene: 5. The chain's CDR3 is CASSPQGQTSYEQYF. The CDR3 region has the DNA TGTGCCAGCTCACCGCAGGGACAGACCTCCTACGAGCAGTACTTC.

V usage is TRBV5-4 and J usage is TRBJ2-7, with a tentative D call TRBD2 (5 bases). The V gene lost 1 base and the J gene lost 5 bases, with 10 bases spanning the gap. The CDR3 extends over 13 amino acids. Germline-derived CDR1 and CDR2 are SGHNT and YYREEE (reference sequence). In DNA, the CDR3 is TGTGCCAGCAGCTTGCGGGGTGGCGACGAGCAGTACTTC. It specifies CASSLRGGDEQYF.

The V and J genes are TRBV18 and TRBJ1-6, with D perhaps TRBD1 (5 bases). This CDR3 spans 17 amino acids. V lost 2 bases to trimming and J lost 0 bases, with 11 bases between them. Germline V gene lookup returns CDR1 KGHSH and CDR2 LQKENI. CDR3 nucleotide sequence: TGTGCCAGCTCACCAGCAGGGCAGAGCTCCTATAATTCACCCCTCCACTTT. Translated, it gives CASSPAGQSSYNSPLHF.

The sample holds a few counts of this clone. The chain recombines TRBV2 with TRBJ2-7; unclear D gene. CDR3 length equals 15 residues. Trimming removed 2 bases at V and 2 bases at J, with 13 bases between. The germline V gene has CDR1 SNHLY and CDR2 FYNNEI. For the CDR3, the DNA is TGTGCCAGCAGTGAATCCCCCCCTGCAGCCTACGAGCAGTACTTC. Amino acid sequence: CASSESPPAAYEQYF.

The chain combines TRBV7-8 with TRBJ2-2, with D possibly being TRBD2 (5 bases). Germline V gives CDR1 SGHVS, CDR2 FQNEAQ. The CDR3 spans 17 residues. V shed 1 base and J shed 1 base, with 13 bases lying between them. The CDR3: CASSLGTGIENTGELFF. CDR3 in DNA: TGTGCCAGCAGCTTAGGGACGGGGATCGAGAACACCGGGGAGCTGTTTTTT. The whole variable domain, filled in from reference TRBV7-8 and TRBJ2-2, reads GAGVSQSPRYKVAKRGQDVALRCDPISGHVSLFWYQQALGQGPEFLTYFQNEAQLDKSGLPSDRFFAERPEGSVSTLKIQRTQQEDSAVYLCASSLGTGIENTGELFFGEGSRLTVL.

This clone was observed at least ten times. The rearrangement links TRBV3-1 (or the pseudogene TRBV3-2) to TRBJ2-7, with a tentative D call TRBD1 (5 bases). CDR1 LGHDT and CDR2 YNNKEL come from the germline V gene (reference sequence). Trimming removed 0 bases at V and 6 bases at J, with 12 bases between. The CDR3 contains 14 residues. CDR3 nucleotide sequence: TGTGCCAGCAGCCAAGATTCCGTGGGGCGCGAGCAGTACTTC. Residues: CASSQDSVGREQYF.

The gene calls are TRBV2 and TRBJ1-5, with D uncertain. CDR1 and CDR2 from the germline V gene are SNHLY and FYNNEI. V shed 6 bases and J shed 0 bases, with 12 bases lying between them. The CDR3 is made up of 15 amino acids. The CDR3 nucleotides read TGTGCCAGCAGCGGCGGGTGGTATAGCAATCAGCCCCAGCATTTT. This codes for CASSGGWYSNQPQHF.

CDR3 residues: CASSRDRSYTF. The CDR3 DNA reads TGTGCCAGCAGTCGGGACAGAAGCTACACCTTC. The rearrangement uses TRBV12-3 or TRBV12-4 and TRBJ1-2; TRBD1 agrees at 7 bases. This CDR3 spans 11 amino acids. V shed 5 bases, J shed 9 bases, and the junction held 3 bases outside the gene matches.

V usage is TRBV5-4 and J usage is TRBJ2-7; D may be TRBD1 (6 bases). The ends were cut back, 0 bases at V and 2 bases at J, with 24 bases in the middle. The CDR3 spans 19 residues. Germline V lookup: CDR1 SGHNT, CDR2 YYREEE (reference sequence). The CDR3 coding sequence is TGTGCCAGCAGCTTGGATGGACTGGGGGCGTCCAGTTACCCCTACGAGCAGTACTTC. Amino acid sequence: CASSLDGLGASSYPYEQYF. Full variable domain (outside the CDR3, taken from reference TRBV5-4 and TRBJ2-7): ETGVTQSPTHLIKTRGQQVTLRCSSQSGHNTVSWYQQALGQGPQFIFQYYREEENGRGNFPPRFSGLQFPNYSSELNVNALELDDSALYLCASSLDGLGASSYPYEQYFGPGTRLTVT.

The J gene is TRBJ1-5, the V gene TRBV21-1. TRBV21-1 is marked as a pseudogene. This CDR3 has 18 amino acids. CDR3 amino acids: CASSKYLLGGRVNQPQHF. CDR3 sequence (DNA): TGTGCCAGCAGCAAATACCTTCTGGGCGGGCGGGTCAATCAGCCCCAGCATTTT.

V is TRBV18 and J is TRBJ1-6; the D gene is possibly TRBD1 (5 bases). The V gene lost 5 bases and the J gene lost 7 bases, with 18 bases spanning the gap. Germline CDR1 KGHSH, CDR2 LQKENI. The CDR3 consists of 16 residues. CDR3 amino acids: CASSTVGSGDNSPLHF. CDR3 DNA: TGTGCCAGCTCAACCGTGGGGAGCGGGGACAATTCACCCCTCCACTTT.